What follows describes a single T cell receptor (beta chain). No antigen is known for it. The table came from immunoSEQ multiplex PCR; TCRdb's copy has only in-frame clones and leaves some out. The table lists about 58,000 clones, approximately 82% of them singletons, with around 0.5% in the top ten. These data are taken from a study of memory CD4+ T cells and cytomegalovirus serostatus. The overall study: Donors were healthy Belgian adults, 10 or so CMV seropositive and 24 seronegative. The study, taken as a whole, reports: CMV serostatus prediction reached median AUC approximately 0.95, or 0.91 with US-trained model. Each of 65 to 70 CMV-associated TCRbeta sequences occurred in one to five individuals.

Single viable CD3+CD4+CD8-CD45RO+ cells were sorted as the memory CD4+ T cells. Donors' CMV status reflects serum IgG against pp150, pp28, p38, p52. The sample was memory CD4+ T cells from blood. The clonotype comes from an adult in good health and CMV-seronegative. Some clones in this sample may be carry-over from other donors' samples.

The CDR3 protein is CSARGLDTQYF. In DNA form, the CDR3 reads TGCAGTGCTAGAGGACTAGATACGCAGTATTTT. The genes are TRBV20-1 and TRBJ2-3; no definite D call. Trimming pared 1 base from V and 5 bases from J, leaving 4 bases between. Germline V lookup: CDR1 DFQATT, CDR2 SNEGSKA (reference sequence). The CDR3 sequence is 11 residues long.